This T cell receptor beta chain was sequenced in a study of CD8 T cells in ankylosing spondylitis. Points from the study as a whole: In ankylosing spondylitis blood, a motif of about eight highly homologous TCR beta variants appeared characteristic. In synovial fluid and blood from reactive arthritis, some motif variants were previously reported.

V lost 0 bases, J lost 2 bases, and 10 bases lay in between. Germline CDR1 ENHRY, CDR2 SYGVKD. The CDR3 is made up of 15 amino acids. By quantitative 5'-RACE with molecular barcodes, the TCR beta libraries were made. Using its own MiXCR run on the 5' RACE reads, TCRdb lists one record per CDR3 protein. The sample carries 220,000 or so distinct CDR3 sequences, about a sixth recorded once. There are a few counts of this clonotype. The antigen is undetermined. What was sequenced was blood, either unsorted or a sorted T cell fraction (not recorded which). The rearrangement uses TRBV10-3 and TRBJ1-2; D not certain. The sequence was collected from a male donor with ankylosing spondylitis. This CDR3 is CAISESVAPNYGYTF. The CDR3 DNA reads TGTGCCATCAGTGAGTCTGTCGCTCCCAACTATGGCTACACCTTC.